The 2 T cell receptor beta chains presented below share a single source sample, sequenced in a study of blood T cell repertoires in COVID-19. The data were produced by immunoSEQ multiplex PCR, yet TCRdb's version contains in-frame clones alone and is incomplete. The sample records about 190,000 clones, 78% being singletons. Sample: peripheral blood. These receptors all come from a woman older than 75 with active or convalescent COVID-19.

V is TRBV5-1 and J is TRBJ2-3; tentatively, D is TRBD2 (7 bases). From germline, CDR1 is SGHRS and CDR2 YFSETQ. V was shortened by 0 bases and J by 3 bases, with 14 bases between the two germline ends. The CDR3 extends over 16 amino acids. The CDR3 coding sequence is TGCGCCAGCAGCTTGGGAGCGGGACAAAGTACAGATACGCAGTATTTT. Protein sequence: CASSLGAGQSTDTQYF.

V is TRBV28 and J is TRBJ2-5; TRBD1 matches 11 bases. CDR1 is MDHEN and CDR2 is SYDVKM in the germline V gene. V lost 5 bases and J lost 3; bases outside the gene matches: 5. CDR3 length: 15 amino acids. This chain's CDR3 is CASSAGTGGKETQYF. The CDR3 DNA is TGTGCCAGCAGTGCCGGGACAGGGGGAAAAGAGACCCAGTACTTC.